This T cell receptor (beta chain) was observed in a study of T-cell memory formation after mild COVID-19. Across the whole study: Largely, TCR clusters stayed within a single donor.

On this clonotype itself: Its antigen is currently unknown.

Study-level results: Whether day 37 second-wave clones are SARS-CoV-2-specific was not confirmed. There were some responding clones in pre-infection memory, which suggested that cross-reactive memory had joined. The study found contracting CD4+ clones mainly in CM and EM and contracting CD8+ clones in EMRA.

CDR1 and CDR2 from the germline V gene are MNHNS and SASEGT. CDR3 size: 15 residues. V lost 5 bases and J lost 8; bases outside the gene matches: 9. TCRdb reanalysed the 5' RACE reads using MiXCR and keeps one entry per CDR3 protein. The sample has 68,000 or so distinct CDR3 sequences; 16% are singletons. This sequence originates from an adult woman who had mild COVID-19 (a few samples of this study predate the infection). Cell type and time point are not known. The sample taken for sequencing was PBMCs or a T cell subset sorted from them (not recorded which). The chain employs TRBV6-1 and TRBJ2-1; 10 bases map to TRBD1. CDR3 sequence (DNA): TGTGCCAGCAGTATGGGGGACAGGGGTTACGATGAGCAGTTCTTC. It codes for CASSMGDRGYDEQFF.